This record looks at one T cell receptor beta chain sequence and its context. Its antigen is unknown. Then a second PCR, running roughly 6 to 12 cycles, was carried out with a sample-barcoded 5' primer and a J-beta primer mix. TCRdb passed the 5' RACE reads through MiXCR, listing each CDR3 protein once. Among approximately 940,000 distinct CDR3 sequences listed, 48% were seen once. The data are from a study of blood T cells in healthy people across ages. About the research overall: Per two T cells, template switching captured roughly one barcoded beta molecule.

This CDR3 is built from 14 residues. CDR1 is MNHNY and CDR2 is SVGAGI in the germline V gene (reference sequence). V gave up 2 bases and J gave up 5 bases, with 13 bases separating them. The study's findings and limits: More naive CD4+ cells and higher diversity marked long-lived donors relative to aged donors.

This TCR was recovered from a man aged 25 to 40 in good health. V and J are TRBV6-6 and TRBJ2-7; the D gene is possibly TRBD1 (5 bases). The sequenced sample consisted of blood. CDR3 loop: CASSYAQGLNEQYF. In DNA form, the CDR3 reads TGTGCCAGCAGTTACGCGCAGGGCCTAAACGAGCAGTACTTC.